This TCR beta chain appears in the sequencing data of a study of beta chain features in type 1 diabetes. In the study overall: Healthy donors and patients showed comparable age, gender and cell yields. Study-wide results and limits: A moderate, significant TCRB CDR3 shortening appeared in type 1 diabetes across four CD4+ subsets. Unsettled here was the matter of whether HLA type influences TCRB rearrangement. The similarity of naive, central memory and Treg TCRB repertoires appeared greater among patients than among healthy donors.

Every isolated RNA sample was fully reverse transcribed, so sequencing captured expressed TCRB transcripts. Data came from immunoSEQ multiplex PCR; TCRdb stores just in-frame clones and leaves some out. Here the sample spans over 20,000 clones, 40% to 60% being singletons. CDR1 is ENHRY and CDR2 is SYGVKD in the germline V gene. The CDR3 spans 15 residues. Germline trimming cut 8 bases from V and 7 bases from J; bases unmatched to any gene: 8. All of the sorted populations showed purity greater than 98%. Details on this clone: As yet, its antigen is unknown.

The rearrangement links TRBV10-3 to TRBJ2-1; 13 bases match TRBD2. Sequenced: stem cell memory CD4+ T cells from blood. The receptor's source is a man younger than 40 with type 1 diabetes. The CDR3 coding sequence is TGTGCCATCCAAGAAGGACTAGCGGGAGTTAATGAGCAGTTCTTC. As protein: CAIQEGLAGVNEQFF.